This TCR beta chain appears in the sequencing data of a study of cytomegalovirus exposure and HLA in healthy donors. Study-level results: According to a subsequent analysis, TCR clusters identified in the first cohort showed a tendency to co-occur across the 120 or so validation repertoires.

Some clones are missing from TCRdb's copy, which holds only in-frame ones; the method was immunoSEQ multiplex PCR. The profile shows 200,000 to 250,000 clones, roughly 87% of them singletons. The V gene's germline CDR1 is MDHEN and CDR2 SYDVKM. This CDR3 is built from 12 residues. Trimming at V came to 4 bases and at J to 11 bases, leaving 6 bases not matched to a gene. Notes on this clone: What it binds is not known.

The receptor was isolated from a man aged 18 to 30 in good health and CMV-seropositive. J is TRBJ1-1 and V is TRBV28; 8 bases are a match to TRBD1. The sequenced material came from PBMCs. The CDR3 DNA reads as TGTGCCAGCAGTTCTACAGGGGGACGGGCTTTCTTT. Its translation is CASSSTGGRAFF.